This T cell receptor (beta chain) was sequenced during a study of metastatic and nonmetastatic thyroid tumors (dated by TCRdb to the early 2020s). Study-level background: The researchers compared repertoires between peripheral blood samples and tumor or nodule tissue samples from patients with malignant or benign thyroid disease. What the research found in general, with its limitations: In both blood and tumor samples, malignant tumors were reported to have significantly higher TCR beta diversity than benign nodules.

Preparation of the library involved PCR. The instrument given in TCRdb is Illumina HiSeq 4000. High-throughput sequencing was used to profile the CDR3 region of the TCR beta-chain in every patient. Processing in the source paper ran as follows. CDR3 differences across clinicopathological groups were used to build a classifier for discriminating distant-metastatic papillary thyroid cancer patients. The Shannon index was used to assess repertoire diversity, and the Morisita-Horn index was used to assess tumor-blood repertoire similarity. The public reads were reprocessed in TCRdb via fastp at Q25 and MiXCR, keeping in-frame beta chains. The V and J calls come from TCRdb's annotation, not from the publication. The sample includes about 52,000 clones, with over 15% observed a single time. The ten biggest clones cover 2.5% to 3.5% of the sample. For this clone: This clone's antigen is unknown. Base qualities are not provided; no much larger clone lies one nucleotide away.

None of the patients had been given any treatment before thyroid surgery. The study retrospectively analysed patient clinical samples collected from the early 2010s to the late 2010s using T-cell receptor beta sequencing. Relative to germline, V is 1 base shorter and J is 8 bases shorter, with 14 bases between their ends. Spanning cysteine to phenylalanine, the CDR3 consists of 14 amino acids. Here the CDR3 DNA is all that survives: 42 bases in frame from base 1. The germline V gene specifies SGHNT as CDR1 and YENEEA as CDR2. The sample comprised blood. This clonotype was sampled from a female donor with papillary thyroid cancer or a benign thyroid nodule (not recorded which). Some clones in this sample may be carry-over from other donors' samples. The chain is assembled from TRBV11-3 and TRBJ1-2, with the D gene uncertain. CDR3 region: CASSLARRVGGYTF. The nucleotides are TGTGCCAGCAGCTTAGCGAGGAGGGTTGGCGGCTACACCTTC.